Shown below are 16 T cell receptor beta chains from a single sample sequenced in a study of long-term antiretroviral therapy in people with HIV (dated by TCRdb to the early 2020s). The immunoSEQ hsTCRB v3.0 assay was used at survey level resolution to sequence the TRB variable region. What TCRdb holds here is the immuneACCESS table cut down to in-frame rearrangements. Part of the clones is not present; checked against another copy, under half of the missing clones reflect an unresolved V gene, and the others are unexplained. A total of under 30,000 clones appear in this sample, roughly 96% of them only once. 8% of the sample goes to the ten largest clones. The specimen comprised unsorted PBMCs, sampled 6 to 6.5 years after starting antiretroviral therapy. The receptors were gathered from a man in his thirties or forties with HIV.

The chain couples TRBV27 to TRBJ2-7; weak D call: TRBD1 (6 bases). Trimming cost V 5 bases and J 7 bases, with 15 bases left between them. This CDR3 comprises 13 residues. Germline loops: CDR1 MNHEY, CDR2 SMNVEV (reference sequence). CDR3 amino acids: CASSRDTSREQYF. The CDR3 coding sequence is TGTGCCAGCAGTCGGGACACCTCTCGGGAGCAGTACTTC.

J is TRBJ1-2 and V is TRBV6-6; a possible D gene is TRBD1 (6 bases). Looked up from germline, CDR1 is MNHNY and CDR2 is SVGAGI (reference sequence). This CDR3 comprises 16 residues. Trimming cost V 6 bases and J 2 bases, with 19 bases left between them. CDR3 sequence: CASSRTSGEGNYGYTF. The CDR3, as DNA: TGTGCCAGCAGCCGAACCTCAGGGGAAGGGAACTATGGCTACACCTTC.

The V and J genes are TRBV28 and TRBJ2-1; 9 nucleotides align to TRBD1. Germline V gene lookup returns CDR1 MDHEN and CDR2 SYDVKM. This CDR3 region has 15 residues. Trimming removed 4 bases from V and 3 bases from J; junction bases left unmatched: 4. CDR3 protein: CASSSGTGLYNEQFF. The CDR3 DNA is TGTGCCAGCAGTTCCGGGACAGGGCTCTACAATGAGCAGTTCTTC.

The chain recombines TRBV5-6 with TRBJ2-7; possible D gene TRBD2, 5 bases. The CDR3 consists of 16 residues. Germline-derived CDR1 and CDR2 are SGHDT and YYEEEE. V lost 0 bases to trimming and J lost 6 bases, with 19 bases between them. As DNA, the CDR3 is TGTGCCAGCAGCTTGGTTCCGGGCCGAGGGTTAGGCGAGCAGTACTTC. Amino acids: CASSLVPGRGLGEQYF.

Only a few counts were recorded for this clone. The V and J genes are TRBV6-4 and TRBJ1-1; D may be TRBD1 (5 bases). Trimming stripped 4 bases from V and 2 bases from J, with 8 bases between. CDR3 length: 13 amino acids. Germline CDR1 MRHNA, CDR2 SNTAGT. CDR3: CASSVDSNTEAFF. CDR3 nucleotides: TGTGCCAGCAGTGTCGACAGTAACACTGAAGCTTTCTTT.

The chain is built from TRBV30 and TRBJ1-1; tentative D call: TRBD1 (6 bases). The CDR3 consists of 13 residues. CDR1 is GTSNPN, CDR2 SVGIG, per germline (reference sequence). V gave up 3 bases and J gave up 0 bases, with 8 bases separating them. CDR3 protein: CAWRRGLNTEAFF. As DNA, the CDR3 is TGTGCCTGGAGGCGGGGGCTGAACACTGAAGCTTTCTTT.

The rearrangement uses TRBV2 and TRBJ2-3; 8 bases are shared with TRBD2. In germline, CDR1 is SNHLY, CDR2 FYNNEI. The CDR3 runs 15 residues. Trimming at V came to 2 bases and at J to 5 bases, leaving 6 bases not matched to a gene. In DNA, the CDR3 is TGTGCCAGCAGTGAACGGAACGGGGGGGAAGATACGCAGTATTTT. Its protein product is CASSERNGGEDTQYF.

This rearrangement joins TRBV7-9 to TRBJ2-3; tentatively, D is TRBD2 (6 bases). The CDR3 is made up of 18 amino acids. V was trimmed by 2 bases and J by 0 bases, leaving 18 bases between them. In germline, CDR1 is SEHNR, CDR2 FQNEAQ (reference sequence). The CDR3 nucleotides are TGTGCCAGCAGCTTATTCGCGGGGATCCTCCCTAGCACAGATACGCAGTATTTT. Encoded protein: CASSLFAGILPSTDTQYF.

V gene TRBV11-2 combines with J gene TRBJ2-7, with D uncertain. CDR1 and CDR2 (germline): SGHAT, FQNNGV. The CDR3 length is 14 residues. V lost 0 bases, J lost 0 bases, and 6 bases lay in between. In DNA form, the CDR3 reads TGTGCCAGCAGCTTAGAAGGCATCTCCTACGAGCAGTACTTC. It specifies CASSLEGISYEQYF.

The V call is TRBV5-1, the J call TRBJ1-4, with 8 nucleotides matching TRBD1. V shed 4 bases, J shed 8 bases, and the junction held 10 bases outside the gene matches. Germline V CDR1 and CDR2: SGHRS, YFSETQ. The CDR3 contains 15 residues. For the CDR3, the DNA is TGCGCCAGCAGCGACGAGCAGGGGGCGGGGGAAAAACTGTTTTTT. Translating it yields CASSDEQGAGEKLFF.

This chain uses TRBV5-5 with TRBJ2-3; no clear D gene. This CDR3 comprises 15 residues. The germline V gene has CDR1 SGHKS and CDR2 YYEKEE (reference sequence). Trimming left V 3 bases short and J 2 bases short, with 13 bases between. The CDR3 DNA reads TGTGCCAGCAGCTCGCTAACGAGTAACACAGATACGCAGTATTTT. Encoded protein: CASSSLTSNTDTQYF. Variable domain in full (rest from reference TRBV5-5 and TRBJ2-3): DAGVTQSPTHLIKTRGQQVTLRCSPISGHKSVSWYQQVLGQGPQFIFQYYEKEERGRGNFPDRFSARQFPNYSSELNVNALLLGDSALYLCASSSLTSNTDTQYFGPGTRLTVL.

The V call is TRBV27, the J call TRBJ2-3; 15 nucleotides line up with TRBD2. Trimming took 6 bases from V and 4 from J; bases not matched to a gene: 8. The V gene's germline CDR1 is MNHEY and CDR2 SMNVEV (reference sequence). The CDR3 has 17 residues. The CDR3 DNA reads TGTGCCAGCAGCGGACTAGCGGGAGGGCCGTTCTCAGATACGCAGTATTTT. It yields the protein CASSGLAGGPFSDTQYF.

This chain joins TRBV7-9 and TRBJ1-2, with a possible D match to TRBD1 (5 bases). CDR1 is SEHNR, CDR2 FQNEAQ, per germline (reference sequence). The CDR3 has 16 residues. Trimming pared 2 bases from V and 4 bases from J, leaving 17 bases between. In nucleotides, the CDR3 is TGTGCCAGCAGCTTACGAGGCGAAGGGGATGGCTATGGCTACACCTTC. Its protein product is CASSLRGEGDGYGYTF.

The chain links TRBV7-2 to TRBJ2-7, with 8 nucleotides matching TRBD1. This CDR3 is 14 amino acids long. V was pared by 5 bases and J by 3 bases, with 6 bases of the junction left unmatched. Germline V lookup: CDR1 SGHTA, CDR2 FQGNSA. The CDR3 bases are TGTGCCAGCAGCGTAGGACAGGGTAACTACGAGCAGTACTTC. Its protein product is CASSVGQGNYEQYF.

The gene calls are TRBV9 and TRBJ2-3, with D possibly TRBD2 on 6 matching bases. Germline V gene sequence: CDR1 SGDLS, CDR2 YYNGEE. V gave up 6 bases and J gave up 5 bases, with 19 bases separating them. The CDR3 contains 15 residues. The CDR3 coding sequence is TGTGCCAGCACCCCGTGGGGGGAAAAAGTAGATACGCAGTATTTT. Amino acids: CASTPWGEKVDTQYF. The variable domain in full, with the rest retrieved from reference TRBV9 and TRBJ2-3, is DSGVTQTPKHLITATGQRVTLRCSPRSGDLSVYWYQQSLDQGLQFLIQYYNGEERAKGNILERFSAQQFPDLHSELNLSSLELGDSALYFCASTPWGEKVDTQYFGPGTRLTVL.

CDR3 bases: TGTGCCAGCAGCCACTCGGGGGGGCCCTCCTCTGGGGCCAACGTCCTGACTTTC. This translates into CASSHSGGPSSGANVLTF. V and J are TRBV9 and TRBJ2-6; 8 bases map to TRBD2. Germline V gene sequence: CDR1 SGDLS, CDR2 YYNGEE. There are 18 residues in the CDR3. V was pared by 4 bases and J by 0 bases, with 9 bases of the junction left unmatched.